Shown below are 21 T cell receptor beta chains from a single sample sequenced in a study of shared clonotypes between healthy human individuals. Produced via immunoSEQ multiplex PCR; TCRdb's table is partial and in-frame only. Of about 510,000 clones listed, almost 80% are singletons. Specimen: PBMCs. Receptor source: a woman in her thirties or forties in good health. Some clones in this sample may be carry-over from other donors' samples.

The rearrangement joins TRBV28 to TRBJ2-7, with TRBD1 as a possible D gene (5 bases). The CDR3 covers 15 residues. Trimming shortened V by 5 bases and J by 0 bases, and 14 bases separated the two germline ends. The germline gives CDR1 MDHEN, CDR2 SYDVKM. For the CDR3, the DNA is TGTGCCAGCAGTCGCCCAGGGATCACCTCCTACGAGCAGTACTTC. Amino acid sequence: CASSRPGITSYEQYF.

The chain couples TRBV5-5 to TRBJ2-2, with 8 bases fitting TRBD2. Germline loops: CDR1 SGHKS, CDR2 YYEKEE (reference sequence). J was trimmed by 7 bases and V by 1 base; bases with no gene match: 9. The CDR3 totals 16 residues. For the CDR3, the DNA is TGTGCCAGCAGCTTGTTGGCGGGAGGTGTGTTCGGGGAGCTGTTTTTT. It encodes CASSLLAGGVFGELFF.

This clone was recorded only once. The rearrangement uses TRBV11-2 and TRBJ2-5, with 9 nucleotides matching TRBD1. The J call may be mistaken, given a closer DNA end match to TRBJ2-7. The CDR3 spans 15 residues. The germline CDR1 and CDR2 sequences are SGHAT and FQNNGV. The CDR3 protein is CASSSRDRVKYEQYF. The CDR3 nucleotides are TGTGCCAGCAGCTCCCGGGACAGGGTAAAGTACGAGCAGTACTTC.

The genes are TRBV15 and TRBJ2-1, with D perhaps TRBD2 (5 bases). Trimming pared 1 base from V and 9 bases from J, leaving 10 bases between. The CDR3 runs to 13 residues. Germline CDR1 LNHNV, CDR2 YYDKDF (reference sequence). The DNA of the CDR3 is TGTGCCACCAGCAGAGTGCGGCGGGCTGAGCAGTTCTTC. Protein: CATSRVRRAEQFF.

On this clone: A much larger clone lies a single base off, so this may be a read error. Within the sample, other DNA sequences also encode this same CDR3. CDR3 sequence: CASSLNTDTQYF. The CDR3 coding sequence is TGTGCCAGCAGTTTGAACACAGATACGCAGTATTTT. The genes are TRBV11-2 and TRBJ2-3; D unresolved. V gave up 6 bases and J gave up 2 bases, with 6 bases separating them. The CDR3 runs 12 residues. In germline, CDR1 is SGHAT, CDR2 FQNNGV.

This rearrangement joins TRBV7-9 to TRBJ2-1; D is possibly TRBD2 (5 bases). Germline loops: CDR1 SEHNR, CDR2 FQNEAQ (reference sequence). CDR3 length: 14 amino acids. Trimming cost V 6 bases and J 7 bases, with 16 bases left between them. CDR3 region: CASSAQRTDNEQFF. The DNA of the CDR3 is TGTGCCAGCAGTGCCCAGCGGACCGATAATGAGCAGTTCTTC.

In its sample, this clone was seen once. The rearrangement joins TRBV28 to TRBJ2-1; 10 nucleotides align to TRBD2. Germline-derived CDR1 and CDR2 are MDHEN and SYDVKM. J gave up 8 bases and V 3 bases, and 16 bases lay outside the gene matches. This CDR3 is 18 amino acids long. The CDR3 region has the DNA TGTGCCAGCAGTTTCCTGCCTACCGGGACTAGCGTCATCGATGAGCAGTTCTTC. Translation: CASSFLPTGTSVIDEQFF.

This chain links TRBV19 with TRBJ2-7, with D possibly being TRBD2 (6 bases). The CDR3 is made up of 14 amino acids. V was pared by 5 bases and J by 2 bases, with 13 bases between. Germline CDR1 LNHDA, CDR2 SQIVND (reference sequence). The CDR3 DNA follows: TGTGCCAGTAGTTACCTCGGGGGAGCCTACGAGCAGTACTTC. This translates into CASSYLGGAYEQYF.

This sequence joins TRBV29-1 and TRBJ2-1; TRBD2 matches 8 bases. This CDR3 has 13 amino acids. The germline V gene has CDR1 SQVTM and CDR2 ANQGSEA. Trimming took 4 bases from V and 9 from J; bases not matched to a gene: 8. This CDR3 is CSVGRGVVGEQFF. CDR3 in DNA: TGCAGCGTTGGGCGGGGGGTGGTCGGTGAGCAGTTCTTC.

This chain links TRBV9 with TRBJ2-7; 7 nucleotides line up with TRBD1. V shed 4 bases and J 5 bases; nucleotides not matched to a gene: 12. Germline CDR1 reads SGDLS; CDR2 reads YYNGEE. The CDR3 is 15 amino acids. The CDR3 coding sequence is TGTGCCAGCAGCATACATGAGACAGGGTTGGACGAGCAGTACTTC. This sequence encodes CASSIHETGLDEQYF.

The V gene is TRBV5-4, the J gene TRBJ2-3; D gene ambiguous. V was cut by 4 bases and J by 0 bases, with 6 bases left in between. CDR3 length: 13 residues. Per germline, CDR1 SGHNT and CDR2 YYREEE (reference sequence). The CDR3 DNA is TGTGCCAGCAGCATTGACAGCACAGATACGCAGTATTTT. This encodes CASSIDSTDTQYF.

CDR3 protein: CASSPQRGLSYEQYF. The CDR3 DNA is TGTGCCAGCAGCCCCCAGAGGGGCCTATCCTACGAGCAGTACTTC. The chain is built from TRBV5-5 and TRBJ2-7; D may be TRBD1 or TRBD2 (5 bases each). The CDR3 is made up of 15 amino acids. Germline lookup yields CDR1 SGHKS and CDR2 YYEKEE (reference sequence). V lost 4 bases to trimming and J lost 1 base, with 15 bases between them.

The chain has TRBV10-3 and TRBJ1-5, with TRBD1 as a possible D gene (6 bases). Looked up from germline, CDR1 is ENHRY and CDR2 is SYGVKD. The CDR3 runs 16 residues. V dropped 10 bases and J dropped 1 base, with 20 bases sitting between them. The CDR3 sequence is CATNPGTIKSNQPQHF. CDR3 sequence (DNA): TGTGCCACTAATCCCGGGACAATAAAAAGCAATCAGCCCCAGCATTTT.

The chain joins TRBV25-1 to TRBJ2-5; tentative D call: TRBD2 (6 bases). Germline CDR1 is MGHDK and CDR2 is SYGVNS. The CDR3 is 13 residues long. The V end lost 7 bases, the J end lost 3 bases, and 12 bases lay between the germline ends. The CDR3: CASKGLTKETQYF. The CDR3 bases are TGTGCCAGCAAGGGACTTACTAAAGAGACCCAGTACTTC.

CDR3 amino acids: CASSSGNPEKLFF. The DNA of the CDR3 is TGTGCCAGCAGCTCAGGGAACCCTGAAAAACTGTTTTTT. The chain has TRBV7-9 and TRBJ1-4, with a weak D call TRBD1 (5 bases). Trimming took 4 bases from V and 7 from J, leaving 10 bases between them. The CDR3 extends over 13 amino acids. Germline CDR1 is SEHNR and CDR2 is FQNEAQ (reference sequence).

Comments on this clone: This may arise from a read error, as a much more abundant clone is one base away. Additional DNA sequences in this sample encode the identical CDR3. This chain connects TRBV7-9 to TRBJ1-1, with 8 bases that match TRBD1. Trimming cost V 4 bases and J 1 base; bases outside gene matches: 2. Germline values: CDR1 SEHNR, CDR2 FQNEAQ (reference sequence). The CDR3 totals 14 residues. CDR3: CASSSGQGNTEAFF. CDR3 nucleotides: TGTGCCAGCAGCTCCGGACAGGGGAACACTGAAGCTTTCTTT.

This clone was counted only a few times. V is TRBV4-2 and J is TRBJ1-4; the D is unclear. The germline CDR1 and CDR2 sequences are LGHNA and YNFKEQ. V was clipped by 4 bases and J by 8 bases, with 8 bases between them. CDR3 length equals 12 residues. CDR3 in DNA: TGTGCCAGCAGCCCAAGAGGAGAAAAACTGTTTTTT. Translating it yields CASSPRGEKLFF.

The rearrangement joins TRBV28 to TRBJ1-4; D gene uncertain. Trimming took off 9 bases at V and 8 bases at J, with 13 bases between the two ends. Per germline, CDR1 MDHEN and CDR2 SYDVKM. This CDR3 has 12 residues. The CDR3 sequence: CASLSGGEKLFF. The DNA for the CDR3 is TGTGCCAGTCTGAGTGGAGGGGAAAAACTGTTTTTT. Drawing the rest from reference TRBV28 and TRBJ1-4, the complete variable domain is DVKVTQSSRYLVKRTGEKVFLECVQDMDHENMFWYRQDPGLGLRLIYFSYDVKMKEKGDIPEGYSVSREKKERFSLILESASTNQTSMYLCASLSGGEKLFFGSGTQLSVL.

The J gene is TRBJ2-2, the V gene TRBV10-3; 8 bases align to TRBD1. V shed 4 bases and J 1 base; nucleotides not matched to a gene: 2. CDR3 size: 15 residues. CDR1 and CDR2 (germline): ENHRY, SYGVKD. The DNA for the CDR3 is TGTGCCATCAGTGCCGGGACAGGGAACACCGGGGAGCTGTTTTTT. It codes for CAISAGTGNTGELFF.

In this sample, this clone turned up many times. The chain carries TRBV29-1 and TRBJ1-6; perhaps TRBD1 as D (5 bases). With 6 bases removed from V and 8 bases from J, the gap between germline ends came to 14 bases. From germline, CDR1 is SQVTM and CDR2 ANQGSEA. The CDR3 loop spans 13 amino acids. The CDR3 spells CSVLPRDDSPLHF. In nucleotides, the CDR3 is TGCAGCGTCCTACCAAGGGACGATTCACCCCTCCACTTT.

CDR3 nucleotides: TGTGCCAGCAGCTTAGGGGGGTTTAAGACCCAGTACTTC. Translation gives CASSLGGFKTQYF. This chain joins TRBV7-6 and TRBJ2-5; D might be TRBD1 or TRBD2, each matching 5 bases. V was pared by 1 base and J by 6 bases, with 9 bases between. Looked up from germline, CDR1 is SGHVS and CDR2 is FNYEAQ. CDR3 length equals 13 residues.